The 7 T cell receptor beta chains listed next were all sequenced from one sample in a study of T cells in Graves' hyperthyroidism and ophthalmopathy. The CDR3 regions of TCR beta were amplified from RNA transcripts. With the HTBI primer set, the TCR CDR3 went through a first round of RT-PCR. Via MiXCR, TCRdb re-called the multiplex PCR reads, giving one row per CDR3 protein. This sample has approximately 560,000 distinct CDR3 sequences, with about 15% found just once. Input material: blood. Receptors were obtained from a woman in her twenties or thirties with Graves' hyperthyroidism.

Only a few counts were recorded for this clonotype. This chain joins TRBV28 and TRBJ1-3, with TRBD1 as a possible D gene (5 bases). In germline, CDR1 is MDHEN, CDR2 SYDVKM. The ends were cut back, 5 bases at V and 15 bases at J, with 14 bases in the middle. This CDR3 has 11 residues. The CDR3, as DNA: TGTGCCAGCAGTACCCCGCGACAGCAATATTTT. As protein: CASSTPRQQYF. Filled out from reference TRBV28 and TRBJ1-3, the complete variable domain reads DVKVTQSSRYLVKRTGEKVFLECVQDMDHENMFWYRQDPGLGLRLIYFSYDVKMKEKGDIPEGYSVSREKKERFSLILESASTNQTSMYLCASSTPRQQYFGEGSWLTVV.

In DNA, the CDR3 is TGTGCCAGCAGCCACCTCGGGGAGACCCAGTACTTC. Translating it yields CASSHLGETQYF. The chain uses TRBV13 and TRBJ2-5; D unclear. CDR1 PRHDT and CDR2 FYEKMQ come from the germline V gene (reference sequence). The CDR3 runs 12 residues. Between the trimmed V and J ends, which lost 5 bases and 5 bases, there was a span of 9 bases.

This clonotype showed up many times. The genes are TRBV28 and TRBJ1-5; maybe TRBD1 (5 bases). Germline CDR1 MDHEN, CDR2 SYDVKM. The CDR3 spans 16 residues. Trimming took off 5 bases at V and 6 bases at J, with 20 bases between the two ends. The CDR3 protein is CASSQTGRRGFQPQHF. DNA for the CDR3: TGTGCCAGCAGTCAGACCGGGAGAAGGGGATTTCAGCCCCAGCATTTT.

At least ten counts were recorded for this clonotype. The rearrangement uses TRBV20-1 and TRBJ2-3, with D tentatively TRBD2 (6 bases). CDR3 length: 14 amino acids. Trimming removed 1 base from V and 1 base from J, with 9 bases in between. Germline V gene data show CDR1 as DFQATT and CDR2 as SNEGSKA (reference sequence). The CDR3 reads CSARAVAGTDTQYF. CDR3 sequence (DNA): TGCAGTGCTAGAGCTGTAGCGGGCACAGATACGCAGTATTTT.

In this sample, this clonotype turned up many times. The chain couples TRBV12-3 or TRBV12-4 to TRBJ2-1, with 7 nucleotides matching TRBD2. J was trimmed by 6 bases and V by 3 bases; bases with no gene match: 11. The CDR3 is made up of 16 amino acids. CDR3 protein: CASSFGGGVFFNEQFF. DNA of the CDR3: TGTGCCAGCAGTTTTGGGGGGGGAGTTTTTTTCAATGAGCAGTTCTTC.

Many counts were recorded for this clonotype. This chain links TRBV5-1 with TRBJ1-1; D is undetermined. CDR3 length: 14 residues. The germline CDR1 and CDR2 sequences are SGHRS and YFSETQ. The V gene lost 4 bases and the J gene lost 5 bases, with 15 bases spanning the gap. Here the CDR3 reads CASSLWSDGTEAFF. Here the CDR3 DNA reads TGCGCCAGCAGCCTGTGGTCCGACGGGACTGAAGCTTTCTTT.

The chain carries TRBV20-1 and TRBJ2-1; D uncertain. The CDR3 runs to 8 residues. Germline CDR1 is DFQATT and CDR2 is SNEGSKA (reference sequence). Trimming removed 7 bases from V and 8 bases from J, with 3 bases in between. CDR3 amino acids: CSVDEQFF. Written as DNA, the CDR3 is TGCAGTGTAGATGAGCAGTTCTTC.